The 25 T cell receptor beta chains below come from one sample, sequenced in a study of OX40 agonist ivuxolimab in advanced cancers. Libraries were prepared by immunoSEQ multiplex PCR; TCRdb keeps only in-frame clonotypes and omits some of them. The table shows about 80,000 clones, with roughly 85% occurring only once. The material was CD4+ or CD8+ T cells sorted from blood, obtained in a trial of the OX40 agonist ivuxolimab. These receptors originate from an adult with an advanced solid tumor such as melanoma, head and neck, liver or kidney cancer.

V is TRBV2 and J is TRBJ1-1; 7 nucleotides line up with TRBD1. The V and J ends lost 6 bases and 8 bases, in that order; junction bases with no gene match: 6. Germline CDR1 SNHLY, CDR2 FYNNEI. This CDR3 spans 12 amino acids. The CDR3 sequence is CASRHDRAEAFF. CDR3 DNA: TGTGCCAGCAGGCACGACAGGGCGGAAGCTTTCTTT.

The rearrangement uses TRBV9 and TRBJ1-4, with D possibly being TRBD1 (5 bases). The germline V gene encodes CDR1 SGDLS and CDR2 YYNGEE. Deletions cut 0 bases from V and 7 bases from J, with 10 bases between. The CDR3 sequence is 14 residues long. CDR3 sequence reads: CASSVAGAGEKLFF. The CDR3 coding sequence is TGTGCCAGCAGCGTAGCCGGGGCAGGTGAAAAACTGTTTTTT.

The chain uses TRBV6-1 and TRBJ2-7; 11 bases are shared with TRBD1. CDR1 and CDR2 (germline): MNHNS, SASEGT. This CDR3 region has 15 residues. Trimming at V came to 5 bases and at J to 1 base, leaving 4 bases not matched to a gene. The CDR3 loop is CASSIGQGASYEQYF. CDR3 coding DNA: TGTGCCAGCAGTATCGGACAGGGGGCATCCTACGAGCAGTACTTC.

The V gene is TRBV6-6, the J gene TRBJ1-1, with D unclear. CDR1 is MNHNY and CDR2 is SVGAGI in the germline V gene (reference sequence). The CDR3 consists of 13 residues. Trimming left V 0 bases short and J 5 bases short, with 7 bases between. The CDR3 DNA follows: TGTGCCAGCAGTTACTCGAGGGATACTGAAGCTTTCTTT. It is translated as CASSYSRDTEAFF.

J is TRBJ2-3 and V is TRBV7-2; 7 bases align to TRBD2. With V trimmed by 5 bases and J by 0 bases, 8 bases remained unmatched. The CDR3 consists of 16 residues. CDR1 and CDR2 (germline): SGHTA, FQGNSA. The CDR3: CASSPLGGVSTDTQYF. CDR3 sequence (DNA): TGTGCCAGCAGCCCCCTTGGGGGGGTTAGCACAGATACGCAGTATTTT.

The chain couples TRBV14 to TRBJ2-3; no reliable D call. V lost 1 base, J lost 8 bases, and 16 bases lay in between. The CDR3 has 15 amino acids. Germline V gene lookup returns CDR1 SGHDN and CDR2 FVKESK. CDR3 sequence (DNA): TGTGCCAGCAGCCAAGTTCTAGGGTCTATAGGTACGCAGTATTTT. Its translation is CASSQVLGSIGTQYF.

CDR3 coding DNA: TGTGCCAGCAGCGATCCCCTCAGGGGAGAAAAACTGTTTTTT. Translated: CASSDPLRGEKLFF. The chain uses TRBV11-2 and TRBJ1-4; TRBD1 is a possible D gene (6 bases). V was pared by 5 bases and J by 8 bases, with 15 bases between. Per the germline V gene, CDR1 is SGHAT and CDR2 is FQNNGV. This CDR3 has 14 amino acids.

The J gene is TRBJ1-1, the V gene TRBV30; 12 nucleotides align to TRBD1. The CDR3 spans 14 residues. Germline CDR1 GTSNPN, CDR2 SVGIG (reference sequence). Germline trimming cut 3 bases from V and 11 bases from J; bases unmatched to any gene: 10. The CDR3 DNA reads TGTGCCTGGAGACGGGACAGGGGGCGAGTTAGCGCTTTCTTT. Translating gives CAWRRDRGRVSAFF.

The chain employs TRBV4-1 and TRBJ2-5; D gene ambiguous. Germline assignment: CDR1 MGHRA and CDR2 YSYEKL. This CDR3 has 15 amino acids. Trimming left V 5 bases short and J 0 bases short, with 13 bases between. The CDR3 DNA reads TGCGCCAGCAGCGCTAACTTTCAGTACCAAGAGACCCAGTACTTC. Amino acids: CASSANFQYQETQYF.

J is TRBJ2-5 and V is TRBV5-6; the D gene is possibly TRBD1 (6 bases). CDR1 is SGHDT, CDR2 YYEEEE, per germline. This CDR3 is built from 14 residues. V gave up 2 bases and J gave up 5 bases, with 13 bases separating them. The CDR3 spells CASSFGSGDETQYF. The CDR3 region has the DNA TGTGCCAGCAGCTTCGGTTCAGGGGACGAGACCCAGTACTTC.

The rearrangement links TRBV7-9 to TRBJ2-7, with no clear D. CDR1 and CDR2 from the germline V gene are SEHNR and FQNEAQ (reference sequence). CDR3 length: 12 residues. Deletions cut 5 bases from V and 7 bases from J, with 12 bases between. DNA for the CDR3: TGTGCCAGCAGCCGGACGGGCGATGAGCAGTACTTC. Translating gives CASSRTGDEQYF.

V is TRBV5-6 and J is TRBJ2-7; TRBD1 agrees at 7 bases. In germline, CDR1 is SGHDT, CDR2 YYEEEE. The CDR3 length is 14 residues. V gave up 2 bases and J gave up 2 bases; unmatched junction bases: 4. CDR3 sequence (DNA): TGTGCCAGCAGCTTCAGTCAGGGGGCCTACGAGCAGTACTTC. It encodes CASSFSQGAYEQYF. Full variable domain (missing parts from reference TRBV5-6 and TRBJ2-7): DAGVTQSPTHLIKTRGQQVTLRCSPKSGHDTVSWYQQALGQGPQFIFQYYEEEERQRGNFPDRFSGHQFPNYSSELNVNALLLGDSALYLCASSFSQGAYEQYFGPGTRLTVT.

V is TRBV28 and J is TRBJ2-3; a weak D match, TRBD2 (5 bases). Germline V gene data show CDR1 as MDHEN and CDR2 as SYDVKM. The CDR3 is 14 residues long. V was shortened by 5 bases and J by 0 bases, with 9 bases between the two germline ends. In DNA, the CDR3 is TGTGCCAGCAGTCCGGGATCTAGCACAGATACGCAGTATTTT. Its protein product is CASSPGSSTDTQYF.

In its sample, this clone was seen once. V usage is TRBV7-3 and J usage is TRBJ1-4, with D unresolved. This CDR3 contains 13 residues. Trimming removed 2 bases from V and 5 bases from J, with 6 bases in between. Germline V lookup: CDR1 SGHTA, CDR2 FQGTGA. Written as DNA, the CDR3 is TGTGCCAGCAGCTTAGGTCGGAATGAAAAACTGTTTTTT. It specifies CASSLGRNEKLFF.

V and J are TRBV9 and TRBJ2-2; 10 positions agree with TRBD2. The trim removed 4 bases at V and 6 bases at J, leaving 3 bases unmatched. Germline CDR1 reads SGDLS; CDR2 reads YYNGEE. The CDR3 is 14 residues long. This CDR3 reads CASSFSGGAGELFF. The DNA of the CDR3 is TGTGCCAGCAGCTTCAGCGGGGGGGCCGGGGAGCTGTTTTTT. Drawing the rest from reference TRBV9 and TRBJ2-2, the complete variable domain is DSGVTQTPKHLITATGQRVTLRCSPRSGDLSVYWYQQSLDQGLQFLIQYYNGEERAKGNILERFSAQQFPDLHSELNLSSLELGDSALYFCASSFSGGAGELFFGEGSRLTVL.

The chain recombines TRBV30 with TRBJ1-2; 8 nucleotides agree with TRBD1. J gave up 2 bases and V 2 bases, and 4 bases lay outside the gene matches. Germline CDR1 and CDR2: GTSNPN and SVGIG (reference sequence). The length of the CDR3 is 14 residues. In DNA, the CDR3 is TGTGCCTGGAGTAAGACAGGGGAAAACTATGGCTACACCTTC. It codes for CAWSKTGENYGYTF.

The rearrangement joins TRBV5-1 to TRBJ1-5; D is uncertain. The V gene lost 0 bases and the J gene lost 6 bases, with 10 bases spanning the gap. The CDR3 has 14 amino acids. Germline loops: CDR1 SGHRS, CDR2 YFSETQ. The CDR3 loop reads CASSLVTGGQPQHF. The CDR3 coding sequence is TGCGCCAGCAGCTTGGTCACCGGAGGTCAGCCCCAGCATTTT. Using reference TRBV5-1 and TRBJ1-5 for the parts outside the CDR3, the full variable domain is KAGVTQTPRYLIKTRGQQVTLSCSPISGHRSVSWYQQTPGQGLQFLFEYFSETQRNKGNFPGRFSGRQFSNSRSEMNVSTLELGDSALYLCASSLVTGGQPQHFGDGTRLSIL.

This clone showed up just a few times. This sequence joins TRBV2 and TRBJ1-5; 10 bases fit TRBD1. The CDR3 loop spans 17 amino acids. Losses at the gene ends were 0 bases for V and 3 bases for J; bases not matched to a gene: 5. Looked up from germline, CDR1 is SNHLY and CDR2 is FYNNEI. CDR3 amino acids: CASSEAKGTGANQPQHF. CDR3 in DNA: TGTGCCAGCAGTGAAGCGAAGGGGACAGGGGCCAATCAGCCCCAGCATTTT.

The chain has TRBV11-3 and TRBJ2-3; 10 positions match TRBD2. CDR1 is SGHNT, CDR2 YENEEA, per germline. The CDR3 extends over 16 amino acids. The trim removed 1 base at V and 2 bases at J, leaving 3 bases unmatched. CDR3 nucleotide sequence: TGTGCCAGCAGCTTAGGGCTAGCGGGGGCCACAGATACGCAGTATTTT. Residues: CASSLGLAGATDTQYF.

The chain has TRBV5-1 and TRBJ2-1, with D hard to call. Trimming left V 4 bases short and J 0 bases short, with 11 bases between. This CDR3 contains 15 residues. The germline V gene encodes CDR1 SGHRS and CDR2 YFSETQ. CDR3 in amino acids: CASSATPSSYNEQFF. In DNA, the CDR3 is TGCGCCAGCAGCGCCACTCCCTCCTCCTACAATGAGCAGTTCTTC.

This chain uses TRBV9 with TRBJ2-3; the D is unclear. Between the trimmed V and J ends, which lost 0 bases and 2 bases, there was a span of 7 bases. The germline V gene has CDR1 SGDLS and CDR2 YYNGEE. The CDR3 is made up of 14 amino acids. This chain's CDR3 is CASSVEPFTDTQYF. The CDR3 DNA follows: TGTGCCAGCAGCGTAGAACCCTTCACAGATACGCAGTATTTT.

The chain is built from TRBV7-3 and TRBJ2-2; a possible D gene is TRBD2 (5 bases). The germline V and J ends were trimmed by 1 base and 4 bases, with 10 bases remaining between them. Germline assignment: CDR1 SGHTA and CDR2 FQGTGA. This CDR3 has 15 residues. In DNA, the CDR3 is TGTGCCAGCAGCTTAAGTAGCGTGGGCACCGGGGAGCTGTTTTTT. It is translated as CASSLSSVGTGELFF.

The J gene is TRBJ2-7, the V gene TRBV5-4; 7 nucleotides align to TRBD2. Germline-derived CDR1 and CDR2 are SGHNT and YYREEE (reference sequence). The CDR3 has 15 residues. The trim removed 4 bases at V and 5 bases at J, leaving 12 bases unmatched. The CDR3 sequence is CASSPRQTGGDEQYF. The CDR3 bases are TGTGCCAGCAGCCCAAGACAAACTGGGGGGGACGAGCAGTACTTC.

V and J are TRBV6-6 and TRBJ2-7; 7 nucleotides agree with TRBD1. Germline lookup yields CDR1 MNHNY and CDR2 SVGAGI (reference sequence). This CDR3 has 13 amino acids. V dropped 6 bases and J dropped 2; count of bases not matched to a gene: 4. CDR3 coding DNA: TGTGCCAGCAGCAGGGACAGCCCCTACGAGCAGTACTTC. Protein sequence: CASSRDSPYEQYF.

V and J are TRBV10-3 and TRBJ1-3; D perhaps matches TRBD1 (5 bases). In germline, CDR1 is ENHRY, CDR2 SYGVKD. This CDR3 spans 13 amino acids. DNA for the CDR3: TGTGCTCTGGGGGGGGACTCTGGAAACACCATATATTTT. This gives the protein CALGGDSGNTIYF.